This TCR beta chain was retrieved from a study of blood T cell repertoires in COVID-19. Clones were sequenced by immunoSEQ multiplex PCR, and TCRdb holds only the in-frame ones, with some missing. The repertoire holds 130,000 or so clones, with roughly 82% as singletons. As concerns this clone: One junction end does not reproduce the germline sequence, and a read error may be involved.

Germline V gene data show CDR1 as MNHNS and CDR2 as SASEGT. The CDR3 is made up of 13 amino acids. The rearrangement links TRBV6-1 to TRBJ2-2; 7 bases match TRBD1. The sequencing input was peripheral blood. This sequence originates from a human donor in a cohort sampled during active COVID-19. Here the CDR3 reads CASSEGGGRGAVF. In DNA, the CDR3 is TGTGCCAGCAGTGAAGGAGGGGGCCGGGGAGCTGTTTTT.